This T cell receptor (beta chain) was obtained from a study of neurological immune-mediated disorders. Turning to the study itself: Among roughly 34 multiple sclerosis patients, some 31 were relapsing-remitting and 3 were secondary progressive.

Germline assignment: CDR1 SEHNR and CDR2 FQNEAQ (reference sequence). This CDR3 spans 14 amino acids. The V and J ends lost 3 bases and 1 base respectively, with 9 bases between them. This clonotype was counted at least ten times. 5'RACE with 10-nucleotide random UMIs produced the cDNA. One entry per CDR3 protein, called by TCRdb with MiXCR from the 5' RACE reads. The sample yields tens of thousands of distinct CDR3 sequences, less than 5.5% seen once. This clonotype was obtained from a woman aged 30 to 39 with multiple sclerosis. The sequenced material came from PBMCs. The chain has TRBV7-9 and TRBJ1-1, with TRBD1 as a possible D gene (5 bases). DNA of the CDR3: TGTGCCAGCAGCTTCTTAGGGGAGAACACTGAAGCTTTCTTT. Protein product: CASSFLGENTEAFF. Supplemented by reference TRBV7-9 and TRBJ1-1, the full variable domain reads DTGVSQNPRHKITKRGQNVTFRCDPISEHNRLYWYRQTLGQGPEFLTYFQNEAQLEKSRLLSDRFSAERPKGSFSTLEIQRTEQGDSAMYLCASSFLGENTEAFFGQGTRLTVV.